This TCR beta chain emerged from a study of T cells in pancreatic ductal adenocarcinoma. Study-level findings and limits: Blood clonality (around 0.066) did not differ significantly from tumor (around 0.1). Blood had more productive templates and around 8-fold more unique clonotypes than tumor. Enrichment of CD45RO+ effector over naive T cells in tumors may bias clonality.

On this clone itself: The antigen is unknown.

Surgery without prior neoadjuvant therapy was the treatment of the selected pancreatic ductal adenocarcinoma patients. Produced via immunoSEQ multiplex PCR; TCRdb's table is partial and in-frame only. The table has roughly 17,000 clones, 88% seen once. The clonotype comes from a human donor with pancreatic ductal adenocarcinoma. The material sequenced was PBMCs.

CDR3 loop: CASSRLAGGVDTQYF. CDR3 in DNA: TGTGCCAGCAGCAGACTAGCGGGGGGGGTGGATACGCAGTATTTT. J is TRBJ2-3 and V is TRBV7-2; 14 nucleotides align to TRBD2. Germline V CDR1 and CDR2: SGHTA, FQGNSA. Losses at the gene ends were 5 bases for V and 6 bases for J; bases not matched to a gene: 4. There are 15 residues in the CDR3.